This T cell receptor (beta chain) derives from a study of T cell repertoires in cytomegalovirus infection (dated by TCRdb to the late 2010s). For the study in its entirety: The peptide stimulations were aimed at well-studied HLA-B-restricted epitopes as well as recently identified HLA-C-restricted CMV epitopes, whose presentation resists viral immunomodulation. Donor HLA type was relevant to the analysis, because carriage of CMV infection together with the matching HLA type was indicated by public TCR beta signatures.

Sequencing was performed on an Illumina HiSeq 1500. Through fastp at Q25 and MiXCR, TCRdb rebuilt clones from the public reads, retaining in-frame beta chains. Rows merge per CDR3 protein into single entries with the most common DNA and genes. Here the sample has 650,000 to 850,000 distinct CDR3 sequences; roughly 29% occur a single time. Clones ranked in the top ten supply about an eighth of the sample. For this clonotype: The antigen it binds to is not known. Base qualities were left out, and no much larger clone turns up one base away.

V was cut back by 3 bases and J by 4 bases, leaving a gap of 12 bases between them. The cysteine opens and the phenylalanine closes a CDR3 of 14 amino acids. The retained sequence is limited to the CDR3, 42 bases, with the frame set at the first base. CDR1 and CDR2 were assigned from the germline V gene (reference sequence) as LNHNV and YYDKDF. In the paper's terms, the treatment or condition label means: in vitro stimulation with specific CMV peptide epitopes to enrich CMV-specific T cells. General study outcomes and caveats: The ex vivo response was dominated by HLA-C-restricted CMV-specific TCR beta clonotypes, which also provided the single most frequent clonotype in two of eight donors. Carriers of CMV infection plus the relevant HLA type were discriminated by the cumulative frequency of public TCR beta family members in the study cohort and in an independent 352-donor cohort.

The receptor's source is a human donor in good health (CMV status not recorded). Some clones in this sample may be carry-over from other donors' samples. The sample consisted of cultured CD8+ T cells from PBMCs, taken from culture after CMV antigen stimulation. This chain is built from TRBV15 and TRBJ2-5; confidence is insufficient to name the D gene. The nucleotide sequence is TGTGCCACCAGCAGTTACCGGAGCTCAGAGACCCAGTACTTC. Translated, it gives CATSSYRSSETQYF.